One sample yielded the 9 T cell receptor beta chains listed below, sequenced in a study of shared clonotypes between healthy human individuals. Produced via immunoSEQ multiplex PCR; TCRdb's table is partial and in-frame only. The table shows about 1 million clones, with around 76% occurring only once. Input material: memory CD4+ T cells sorted from blood. Subset of the sample: CD45RA-negative fraction. Receptors originate from a man aged 18 to 29 in good health.

With regard to this clone: Germline is not matched at one junction end, which may reflect a read error. The chain joins TRBV10-3 to TRBJ2-5; maybe TRBD2 (6 bases). The CDR3 length is 15 residues. Per germline, CDR1 ENHRY and CDR2 SYGVKD. The CDR3, as DNA: TGTGCCATCAGTGAAGGTGCTAGCGACCATGAGACCCAGTACTTC. Amino acids: CAISEGASDHETQYF.

The chain recombines TRBV30 with TRBJ2-2; TRBD2 is a possible D gene (6 bases). This CDR3 comprises 12 residues. Trimming stripped 8 bases from V and 3 bases from J, with 10 bases between. CDR1 and CDR2 (germline): GTSNPN, SVGIG (reference sequence). The CDR3 region is CAGGDYTGELFF. The DNA of the CDR3 is TGTGCCGGAGGGGACTACACCGGGGAGCTGTTTTTT.

V is TRBV27 and J is TRBJ2-1, with 11 nucleotides matching TRBD1. This CDR3 region has 14 residues. Unmatched junction bases numbered 5, after V lost 6 bases and J lost 7 bases. Germline V gene data show CDR1 as MNHEY and CDR2 as SMNVEV (reference sequence). CDR3 bases: TGTGCCAGCAGCCCGGACAGGGGGCAGAATGAGCAGTTCTTC. It is translated as CASSPDRGQNEQFF.

This clone was counted once. The rearrangement uses TRBV5-1 and TRBJ2-3, with 7 bases fitting TRBD1. V shed 4 bases and J 2 bases; nucleotides not matched to a gene: 4. Germline values: CDR1 SGHRS, CDR2 YFSETQ. The CDR3 loop spans 14 amino acids. The CDR3 DNA reads as TGCGCCAGCAGCCCGGGACAGCACACAGATACGCAGTATTTT. Its translation is CASSPGQHTDTQYF.

The rearrangement joins TRBV6-5 to TRBJ2-2; 13 nucleotides agree with TRBD2. Trimming cost V 6 bases and J 5 bases; bases outside gene matches: 0. This CDR3 spans 14 amino acids. Germline V gene data show CDR1 as MNHEY and CDR2 as SVGAGI. This chain's CDR3 is CASRGLAGTGELFF. The CDR3 DNA reads as TGTGCCAGCAGGGGACTAGCGGGGACCGGGGAGCTGTTTTTT.

The V gene is TRBV7-9, the J gene TRBJ2-7, with 8 bases aligning to TRBD1. Germline V gene sequence: CDR1 SEHNR, CDR2 FQNEAQ (reference sequence). The trim removed 5 bases at V and 1 base at J, leaving 4 bases unmatched. This CDR3 region has 14 residues. CDR3 DNA sequence: TGTGCCAGCAGCAGTGACAGGGGATCCTACGAGCAGTACTTC. Translation gives CASSSDRGSYEQYF.

As regards this clone: A junction end diverges from the germline sequence, so it may reflect a read error. V is TRBV12-5 and J is TRBJ2-7; TRBD1 matches 8 bases. Germline lookup yields CDR1 LGHNT and CDR2 FRNRAP. This CDR3 contains 16 residues. The CDR3 reads CASGLLTGQGGLGLNF. The CDR3 DNA sequence: TGTGCTAGTGGTTTGCTTACCGGACAGGGTGGGTTGGGTTTGAACTTC. Combining the CDR3 with reference TRBV12-5 and TRBJ2-7 gives the whole variable domain DARVTQTPRHKVTEMGQEVTMRCQPILGHNTVFWYRQTMMQGLELLAYFRNRAPLDDSGMPKDRFSAEMPDATLATLKIQPSEPRDSAVYFCASGLLTGQGGLGLNFGPGTRLTVT.

This clone has just one count. This chain connects TRBV14 to TRBJ2-2; weak D call: TRBD2 (5 bases). Germline CDR1 is SGHDN and CDR2 is FVKESK. V gave up 4 bases and J gave up 6 bases, with 9 bases separating them. The CDR3 length is 13 residues. CDR3 DNA: TGTGCCAGCAGCCTCGGGGAAGCCGGGGAGCTGTTTTTT. Protein product: CASSLGEAGELFF.

The V call is TRBV15, the J call TRBJ2-7; tentatively, D is TRBD1 (6 bases). The germline CDR1 and CDR2 sequences are LNHNV and YYDKDF (reference sequence). The CDR3 spans 13 residues. With 3 bases removed from V and 6 bases from J, the gap between germline ends came to 12 bases. CDR3 nucleotide sequence: TGTGCCACCAGCAGGAGAGCAGGGGCCGAGCAGTACTTC. This sequence encodes CATSRRAGAEQYF.